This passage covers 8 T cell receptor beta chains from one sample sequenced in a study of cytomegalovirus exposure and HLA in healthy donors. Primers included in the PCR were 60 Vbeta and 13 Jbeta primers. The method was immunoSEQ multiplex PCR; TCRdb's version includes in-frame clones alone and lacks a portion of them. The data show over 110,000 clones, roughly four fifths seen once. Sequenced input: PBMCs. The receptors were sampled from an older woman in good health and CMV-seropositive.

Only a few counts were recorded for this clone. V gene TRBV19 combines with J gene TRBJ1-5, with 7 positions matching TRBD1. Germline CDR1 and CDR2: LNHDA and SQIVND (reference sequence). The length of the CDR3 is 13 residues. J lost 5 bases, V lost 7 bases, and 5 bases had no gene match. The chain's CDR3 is CASNTGVYQPQHF. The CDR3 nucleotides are TGTGCCAGTAATACAGGGGTCTATCAGCCCCAGCATTTT.

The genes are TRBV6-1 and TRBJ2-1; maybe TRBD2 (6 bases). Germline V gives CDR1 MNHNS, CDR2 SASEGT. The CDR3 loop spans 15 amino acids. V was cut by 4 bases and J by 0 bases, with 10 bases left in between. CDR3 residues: CASSGAGNSYNEQFF. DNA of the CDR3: TGTGCCAGCAGTGGGGCGGGAAACTCCTACAATGAGCAGTTCTTC.

The CDR3 loop reads CASSWTGYGYTF. The CDR3 coding sequence is TGCGCCAGCAGCTGGACGGGGTATGGCTACACCTTC. The genes are TRBV5-1 and TRBJ1-2; D is unclear. Trimming took 3 bases from V and 5 from J, leaving 8 bases between them. In germline, CDR1 is SGHRS, CDR2 YFSETQ. CDR3 length: 12 residues.

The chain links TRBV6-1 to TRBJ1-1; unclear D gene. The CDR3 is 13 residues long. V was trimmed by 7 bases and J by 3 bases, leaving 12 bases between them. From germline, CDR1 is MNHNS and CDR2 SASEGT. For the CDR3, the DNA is TGTGCCAGCATCTGGCGGGGAGACACTGAAGCTTTCTTT. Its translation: CASIWRGDTEAFF.

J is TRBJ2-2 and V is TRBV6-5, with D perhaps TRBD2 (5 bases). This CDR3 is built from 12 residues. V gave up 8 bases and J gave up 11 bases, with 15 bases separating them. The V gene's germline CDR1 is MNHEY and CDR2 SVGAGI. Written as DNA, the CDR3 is TGTGCCAGCGGACCAGGACTGACCGAGCTGTTTTTT. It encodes CASGPGLTELFF.

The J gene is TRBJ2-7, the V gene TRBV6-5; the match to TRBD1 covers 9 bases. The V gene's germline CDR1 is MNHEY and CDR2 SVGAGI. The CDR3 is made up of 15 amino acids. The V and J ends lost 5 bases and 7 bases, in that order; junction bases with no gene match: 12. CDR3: CASSGDRANSGEQYF. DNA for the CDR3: TGTGCCAGCAGTGGGGACAGGGCCAACTCGGGGGAGCAGTACTTC.

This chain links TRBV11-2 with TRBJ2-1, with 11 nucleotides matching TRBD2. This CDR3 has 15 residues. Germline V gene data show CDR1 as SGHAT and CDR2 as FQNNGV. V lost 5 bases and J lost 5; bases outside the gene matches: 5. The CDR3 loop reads CASSPAGLADNEQFF. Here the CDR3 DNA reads TGTGCCAGCAGCCCGGCGGGACTAGCGGACAATGAGCAGTTCTTC.

CDR3 region: CATQQGARAFF. The CDR3 DNA reads as TGTGCCACCCAACAAGGGGCGAGAGCTTTCTTT. The chain carries TRBV6-4 and TRBJ1-1, with D possibly TRBD1 on 5 matching bases. V gave up 10 bases and J gave up 10 bases, with 16 bases separating them. The CDR3 runs to 11 residues. Germline CDR1 MRHNA, CDR2 SNTAGT.